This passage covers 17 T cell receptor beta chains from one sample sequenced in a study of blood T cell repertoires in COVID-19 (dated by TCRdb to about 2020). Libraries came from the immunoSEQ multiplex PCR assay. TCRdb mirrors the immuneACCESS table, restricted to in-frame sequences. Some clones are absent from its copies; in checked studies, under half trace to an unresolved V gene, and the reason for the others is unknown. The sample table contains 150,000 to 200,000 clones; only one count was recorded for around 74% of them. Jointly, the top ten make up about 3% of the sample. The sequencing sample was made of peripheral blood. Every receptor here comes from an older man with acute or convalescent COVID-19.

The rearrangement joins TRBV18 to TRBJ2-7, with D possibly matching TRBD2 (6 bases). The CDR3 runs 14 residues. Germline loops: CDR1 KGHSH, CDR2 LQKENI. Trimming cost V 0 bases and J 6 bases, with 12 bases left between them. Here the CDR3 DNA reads TGTGCCAGCTCACCACCGTCGGGGGTGGGCGAGCAGTACTTC. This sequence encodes CASSPPSGVGEQYF.

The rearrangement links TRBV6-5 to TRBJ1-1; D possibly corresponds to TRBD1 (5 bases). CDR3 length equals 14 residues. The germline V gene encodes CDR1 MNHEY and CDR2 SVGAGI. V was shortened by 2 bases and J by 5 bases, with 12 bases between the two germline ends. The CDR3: CASSYGGKGTEAFF. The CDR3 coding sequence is TGTGCCAGCAGTTACGGGGGGAAGGGGACTGAAGCTTTCTTT.

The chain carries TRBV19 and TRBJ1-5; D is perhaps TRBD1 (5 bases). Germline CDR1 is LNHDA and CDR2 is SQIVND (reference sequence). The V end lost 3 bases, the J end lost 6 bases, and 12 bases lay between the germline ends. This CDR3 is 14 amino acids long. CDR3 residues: CASSITGGGQPQHF. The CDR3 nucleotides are TGTGCCAGTAGTATTACGGGGGGGGGTCAGCCCCAGCATTTT.

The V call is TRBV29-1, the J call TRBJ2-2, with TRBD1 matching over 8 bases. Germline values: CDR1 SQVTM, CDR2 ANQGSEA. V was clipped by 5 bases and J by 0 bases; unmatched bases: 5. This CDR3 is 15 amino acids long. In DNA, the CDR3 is TGCAGCGTTACAAGACAGGGGTCGAACACCGGGGAGCTGTTTTTT. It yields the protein CSVTRQGSNTGELFF.

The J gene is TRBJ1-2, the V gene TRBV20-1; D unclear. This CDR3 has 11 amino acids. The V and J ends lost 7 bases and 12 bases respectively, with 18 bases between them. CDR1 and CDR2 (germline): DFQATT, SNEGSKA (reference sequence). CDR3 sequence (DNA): TGCAGTGTTCCGGCCCTAATGAGGCACACCTTC. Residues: CSVPALMRHTF.

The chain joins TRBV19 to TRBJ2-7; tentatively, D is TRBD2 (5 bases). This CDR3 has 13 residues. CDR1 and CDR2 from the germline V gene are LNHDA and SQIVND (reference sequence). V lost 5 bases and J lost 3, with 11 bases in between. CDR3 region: CASSVEVNYEQYF. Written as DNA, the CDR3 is TGTGCCAGTAGTGTGGAGGTTAACTACGAGCAGTACTTC.

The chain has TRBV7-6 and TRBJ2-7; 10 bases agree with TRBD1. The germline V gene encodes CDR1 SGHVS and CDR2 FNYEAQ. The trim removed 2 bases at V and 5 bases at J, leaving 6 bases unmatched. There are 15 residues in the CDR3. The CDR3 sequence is CASSLTDRGWNEQYF. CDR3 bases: TGTGCCAGCAGCTTAACGGACAGGGGGTGGAACGAGCAGTACTTC.

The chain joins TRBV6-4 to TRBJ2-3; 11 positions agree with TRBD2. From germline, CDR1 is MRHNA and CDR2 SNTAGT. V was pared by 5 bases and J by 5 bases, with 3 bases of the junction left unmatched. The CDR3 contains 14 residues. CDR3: CASSPSGGRDTQYF. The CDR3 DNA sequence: TGTGCCAGCAGTCCTAGCGGGGGGAGAGATACGCAGTATTTT.

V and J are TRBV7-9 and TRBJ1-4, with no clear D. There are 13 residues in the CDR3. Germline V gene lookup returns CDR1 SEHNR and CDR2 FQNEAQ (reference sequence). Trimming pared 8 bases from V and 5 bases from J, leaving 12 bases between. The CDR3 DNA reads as TGTGCCAGCTTAGCCGGGTCGAATGAAAAACTGTTTTTT. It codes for CASLAGSNEKLFF.

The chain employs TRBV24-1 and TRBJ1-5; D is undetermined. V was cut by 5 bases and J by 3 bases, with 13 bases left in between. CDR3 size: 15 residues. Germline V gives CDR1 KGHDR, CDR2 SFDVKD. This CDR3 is CATSARGGNNQPQHF. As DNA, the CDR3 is TGTGCCACCAGTGCCCGAGGAGGGAACAATCAGCCCCAGCATTTT.

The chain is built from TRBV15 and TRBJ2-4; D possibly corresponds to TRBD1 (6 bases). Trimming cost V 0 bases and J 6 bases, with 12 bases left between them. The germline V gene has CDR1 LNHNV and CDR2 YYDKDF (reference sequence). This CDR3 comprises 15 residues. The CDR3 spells CATSRDPGAANIQYF. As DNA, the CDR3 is TGTGCCACCAGCAGAGATCCAGGGGCAGCAAACATTCAGTACTTC. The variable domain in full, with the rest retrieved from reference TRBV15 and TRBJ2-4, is DAMVIQNPRYQVTQFGKPVTLSCSQTLNHNVMYWYQQKSSQAPKLLFHYYDKDFNNEADTPDNFQSRRPNTSFCFLDIRSPGLGDTAMYLCATSRDPGAANIQYFGAGTRLSVL.

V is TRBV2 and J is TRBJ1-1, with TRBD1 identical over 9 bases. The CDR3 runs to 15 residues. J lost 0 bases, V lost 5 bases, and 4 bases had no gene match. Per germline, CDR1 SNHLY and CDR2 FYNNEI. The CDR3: CASSTGQGLNTEAFF. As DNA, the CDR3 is TGTGCCAGCAGTACTGGACAGGGGTTGAACACTGAAGCTTTCTTT.

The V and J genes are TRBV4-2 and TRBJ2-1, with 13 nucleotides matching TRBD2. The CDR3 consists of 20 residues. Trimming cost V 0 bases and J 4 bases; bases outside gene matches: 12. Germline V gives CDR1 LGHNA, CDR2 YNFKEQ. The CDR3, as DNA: TGTGCCAGCAGCCAAGATACTAGCGGGGGGGCAAACGTCCTGTACAATGAGCAGTTCTTC. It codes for CASSQDTSGGANVLYNEQFF.

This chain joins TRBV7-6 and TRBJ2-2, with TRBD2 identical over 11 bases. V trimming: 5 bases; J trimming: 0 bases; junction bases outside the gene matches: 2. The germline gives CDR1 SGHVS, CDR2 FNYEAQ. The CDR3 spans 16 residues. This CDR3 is CASSVTSGANTGELFF. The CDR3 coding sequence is TGTGCCAGCAGCGTGACTAGCGGGGCGAACACCGGGGAGCTGTTTTTT.

Written as DNA, the CDR3 is TGTGCCAGCTCAAGAGACAGGGCAACGTATCAGCCCCAGCATTTT. This encodes CASSRDRATYQPQHF. The chain recombines TRBV18 with TRBJ1-5, with 7 bases aligning to TRBD1. Germline trimming cut 5 bases from V and 5 bases from J; bases unmatched to any gene: 9. Germline assignment: CDR1 KGHSH and CDR2 LQKENI. The CDR3 runs to 15 residues.

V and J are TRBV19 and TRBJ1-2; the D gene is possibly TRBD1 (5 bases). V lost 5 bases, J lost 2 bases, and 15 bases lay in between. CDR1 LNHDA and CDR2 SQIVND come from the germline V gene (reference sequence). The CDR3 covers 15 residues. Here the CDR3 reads CASSGGVGVNYGYTF. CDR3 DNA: TGTGCCAGTAGTGGAGGGGTTGGAGTCAACTATGGCTACACCTTC.

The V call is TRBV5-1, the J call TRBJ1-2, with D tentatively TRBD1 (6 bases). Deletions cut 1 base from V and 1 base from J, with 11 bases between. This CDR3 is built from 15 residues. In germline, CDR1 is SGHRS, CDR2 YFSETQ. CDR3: CASSLTGFRNYGYTF. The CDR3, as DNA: TGCGCCAGCAGCTTGACAGGGTTTCGTAACTATGGCTACACCTTC.